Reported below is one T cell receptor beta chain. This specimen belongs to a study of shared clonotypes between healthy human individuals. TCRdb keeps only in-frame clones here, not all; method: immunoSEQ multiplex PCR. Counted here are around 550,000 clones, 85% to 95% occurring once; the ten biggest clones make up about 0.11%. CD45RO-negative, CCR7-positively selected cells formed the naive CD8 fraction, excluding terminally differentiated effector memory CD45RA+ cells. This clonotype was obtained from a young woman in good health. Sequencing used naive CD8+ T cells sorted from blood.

CDR3 nucleotide sequence: TGTGCCAGCAGTCCTGCGGGGGGGGCCCGAAGCACAGATACGCAGTATTTT. Encoded protein: CASSPAGGARSTDTQYF. The chain carries TRBV28 and TRBJ2-3; TRBD2 agrees at 9 bases. The CDR3 is made up of 17 amino acids. CDR1 MDHEN and CDR2 SYDVKM come from the germline V gene. The V gene end was trimmed by 5 bases and the J gene end by 0 bases; junction bases not matched to a gene: 9.